One sample yielded the 14 T cell receptor beta chains listed below, sequenced in a study of blood T cell repertoires in COVID-19. The repertoire was sequenced with immunoSEQ multiplex PCR; TCRdb's copy has only in-frame clones and lacks some. In the table there are some 340,000 clones, roughly nine tenths of which are singletons. Sample: PBMCs or T cells enriched from blood (not recorded which). These receptors were obtained from a woman under 40 who had been exposed to COVID-19.

The J gene is TRBJ1-6, the V gene TRBV6-5; 10 bases agree with TRBD1. CDR1 is MNHEY and CDR2 is SVGAGI in the germline V gene. The CDR3 sequence is 15 residues long. With 0 bases clipped from V and 9 bases from J, the junction kept 2 bases outside the gene matches. The CDR3 region has the DNA TGTGCCAGCAGTTACTCTAGGGACAGGGGTTCACCCCTCCACTTT. Its translation is CASSYSRDRGSPLHF.

CDR3 nucleotide sequence: TGTGCCAGCAGCTTGAGCTTAGGGGGGACAGGGCGAACCGGGGAGCTGTTTTTT. Protein sequence: CASSLSLGGTGRTGELFF. The rearrangement links TRBV7-8 to TRBJ2-2; 9 bases align to TRBD1. There are 18 residues in the CDR3. The germline CDR1 and CDR2 sequences are SGHVS and FQNEAQ. V lost 3 bases and J lost 5; bases outside the gene matches: 13. Supplemented by reference TRBV7-8 and TRBJ2-2, the full variable domain reads GAGVSQSPRYKVAKRGQDVALRCDPISGHVSLFWYQQALGQGPEFLTYFQNEAQLDKSGLPSDRFFAERPEGSVSTLKIQRTQQEDSAVYLCASSLSLGGTGRTGELFFGEGSRLTVL.

This clone was counted a single time. The chain uses TRBV6-2 or TRBV6-3 and TRBJ1-5, with 7 nucleotides matching TRBD1. The ends lost 2 bases at V and 7 bases at J; junction bases unmatched: 5. This CDR3 has 14 amino acids. The germline gives CDR1 MNHEY, CDR2 SVGEGT. As DNA, the CDR3 is TGTGCCAGCAGTTACAGGGGGCGAGGGCAGCCCCAGCATTTT. It codes for CASSYRGRGQPQHF.

The chain uses TRBV4-2 and TRBJ1-6; TRBD1 is a possible D gene (6 bases). The CDR3 totals 16 residues. Germline CDR1 is LGHNA and CDR2 is YNFKEQ. V was trimmed by 0 bases and J by 2 bases, leaving 8 bases between them. This CDR3 is CASSQEGGAYNSPLHF. The CDR3 DNA sequence: TGTGCCAGCAGCCAAGAAGGGGGGGCCTATAATTCACCCCTCCACTTT.

V gene TRBV9 combines with J gene TRBJ1-2; D is undetermined. Germline loops: CDR1 SGDLS, CDR2 YYNGEE. This CDR3 is 13 amino acids long. V was shortened by 2 bases and J by 4 bases, with 9 bases between the two germline ends. The CDR3 nucleotides are TGTGCCAGCAGCGTTGGACGGGGCTATGGCTACACCTTC. Residues: CASSVGRGYGYTF.

This sequence joins TRBV27 and TRBJ1-5; the match to TRBD1 covers 9 bases. The CDR3 has 18 residues. Per germline, CDR1 MNHEY and CDR2 SMNVEV (reference sequence). J lost 0 bases, V lost 5 bases, and 11 bases had no gene match. CDR3 residues: CASSRRTGALYSNQPQHF. As DNA, the CDR3 is TGTGCCAGCAGTAGAAGGACAGGGGCACTGTATAGCAATCAGCCCCAGCATTTT.

J is TRBJ1-4 and V is TRBV7-2; no clear D gene. V was clipped by 5 bases and J by 7 bases, with 11 bases between them. Germline values: CDR1 SGHTA, CDR2 FQGNSA. The CDR3 loop spans 13 amino acids. The CDR3 nucleotides are TGTGCCAGCAGCAGCGGGAGGAGTGAAAAACTGTTTTTT. As protein: CASSSGRSEKLFF.

The chain has TRBV6-1 and TRBJ1-5, with D hard to call. Trimming pared 3 bases from V and 4 bases from J, leaving 10 bases between. Per the germline V gene, CDR1 is MNHNS and CDR2 is SASEGT. CDR3 size: 14 residues. CDR3 sequence reads: CASSERAENQPQHF. CDR3 DNA: TGTGCCAGCAGTGAGCGGGCGGAGAATCAGCCCCAGCATTTT.

The J gene is TRBJ1-2, the V gene TRBV6-1; TRBD1 matches at 9 bases. The V segment lost 4 bases and the J segment 6 bases; nucleotides outside the gene matches: 12. Germline V gene data show CDR1 as MNHNS and CDR2 as SASEGT. The CDR3 is 16 residues long. The CDR3: CASSARGTGRADGYTF. CDR3 DNA sequence: TGTGCCAGCAGTGCCCGGGGGACAGGGCGGGCGGATGGCTACACCTTC.

This chain uses TRBV19 with TRBJ2-7; D remains unclear. In germline, CDR1 is LNHDA, CDR2 SQIVND (reference sequence). The CDR3 consists of 14 residues. The V and J ends lost 1 base and 3 bases respectively, with 10 bases between them. CDR3 coding DNA: TGTGCCAGTAGTATAGGTCCCTACCTCTACGAGCAGTACTTC. Its protein is CASSIGPYLYEQYF.

The chain has TRBV9 and TRBJ2-3, with D possibly TRBD2 on 6 matching bases. Germline V gene lookup returns CDR1 SGDLS and CDR2 YYNGEE. Trimming stripped 3 bases from V and 4 bases from J, with 12 bases between. The CDR3 loop spans 14 amino acids. CDR3 region: CASSATSSADTQYF. In nucleotides, the CDR3 is TGTGCCAGCAGCGCGACTAGTTCCGCAGATACGCAGTATTTT.

The chain employs TRBV29-1 and TRBJ1-2, with D possibly TRBD1 on 6 matching bases. Germline V CDR1 and CDR2: SQVTM, ANQGSEA. The CDR3 totals 13 residues. Trimming took off 2 bases at V and 4 bases at J, with 11 bases between the two ends. The CDR3 protein is CSVETGFTYGYTF. In nucleotides, the CDR3 is TGCAGCGTTGAAACAGGGTTCACCTATGGCTACACCTTC.

This clone was seen a single time. The V call is TRBV11-3, the J call TRBJ2-2, with TRBD2 as a possible D gene (6 bases). Trimming took off 5 bases at V and 4 bases at J, with 20 bases between the two ends. The CDR3 totals 17 residues. Germline loops: CDR1 SGHNT, CDR2 YENEEA. CDR3 in DNA: TGTGCCAGCAGCCCCCGACGGGGGACCGGCGCCACCGGGGAGCTGTTTTTT. Protein: CASSPRRGTGATGELFF. Variable domain in full (rest from reference TRBV11-3 and TRBJ2-2): EAGVVQSPRYKIIEKKQPVAFWCNPISGHNTLYWYLQNLGQGPELLIRYENEEAVDDSQLPKDRFSAERLKGVDSTLKIQPAELGDSAVYLCASSPRRGTGATGELFFGEGSRLTVL.

This clone was seen just once. This chain uses TRBV5-1 with TRBJ1-4; 8 bases line up with TRBD1. The CDR3 has 16 amino acids. Germline values: CDR1 SGHRS, CDR2 YFSETQ. V gave up 1 base and J gave up 4 bases; unmatched junction bases: 6. The CDR3 DNA follows: TGCGCCAGCAGCTTGATCCCGACAGGGGTTAATGAAAAACTGTTTTTT. It codes for CASSLIPTGVNEKLFF.